A selection of T cell receptor beta chains follows, all from one sample in a study of blood T cell repertoires in COVID-19. Measured with immunoSEQ multiplex PCR; TCRdb has only the in-frame clones, and not every one. The sample comprises about 430,000 clones, about 88% of which are singletons, and 1.4% rests with the top ten. Material for sequencing was PBMCs or T cells enriched from blood (not recorded which). The source is a woman younger than 30 who had been exposed to COVID-19. Each CDR3 is given with its conserved first and last residue. D genes are given only for firm matches. Clone size is stated in some rows and not others, as once, few, many or a class when expanded.

j_call | v_call | d_call | clone_size | cdr3_aa | cdr3_nt
TRBJ2-7 | TRBV9 | TRBD2 | NA | CASSPTGGGWDEQYF | TGTGCCAGCAGCCCCACCGGGGGGGGGTGGGACGAGCAGTACTTC
TRBJ2-1 | TRBV30 | NA | NA | CAFAGTRSSYNEQFF | TGTGCCTTCGCCGGGACTCGGAGCTCCTACAATGAGCAGTTCTTC
TRBJ2-6 | TRBV27 | TRBD1 | NA | CASSLQGALSGANVLTF | TGTGCCAGCAGTTTACAGGGGGCGCTCTCTGGGGCCAACGTCCTGACTTTC
TRBJ2-1 | TRBV10-3 | NA | NA | CAIRGAGYNEQFF | TGTGCCATCAGGGGCGCGGGGTACAATGAGCAGTTCTTC
TRBJ1-3 | TRBV7-2 | TRBD1 | few | CASRTTDRVSGNTIYF | TGTGCCAGCAGAACAACAGACAGGGTATCTGGAAACACCATATATTTT
TRBJ2-7 | TRBV5-8 | NA | NA | CASTSQGPEKLTEQYF | TGTGCCAGCACCTCACAGGGACCCGAGAAGTTAACCGAGCAGTACTTC
TRBJ2-7 | TRBV29-1 | TRBD1 | NA | CSVEDPGTGDSYEQYF | TGCAGCGTTGAAGATCCAGGGACAGGGGACTCCTACGAGCAGTACTTC
TRBJ1-1 | TRBV3-1/TRBV3-2 | NA | NA | CASSQDGGRTEAFF | TGTGCCAGCAGCCAAGATGGAGGGAGGACTGAAGCTTTCTTT
TRBJ2-7 | TRBV28 | TRBD1 | few | CASSQGTANSYEQYF | TGTGCCAGCAGTCAAGGGACAGCCAACTCCTACGAGCAGTACTTC
TRBJ2-7 | TRBV28 | NA | once | CASSRLPGLTAGEQYF | TGTGCCAGCAGTAGATTGCCGGGACTCACGGCTGGAGAGCAGTACTTC
TRBJ2-7 | TRBV19 | TRBD1 | NA | CASSPRDRAYEQYF | TGTGCCAGTAGCCCCCGGGACAGAGCCTACGAGCAGTACTTC
TRBJ1-1 | TRBV7-6 | TRBD1 | NA | CASSLGQGEGTEAFF | TGTGCCAGCAGCTTAGGACAGGGAGAAGGCACTGAAGCTTTCTTT
TRBJ2-2 | TRBV11-2 | NA | NA | CASSLGGLNTGELFF | TGTGCCAGCAGCTTGGGTGGACTGAACACCGGGGAGCTGTTTTTT
TRBJ1-5 | TRBV21-1 | NA | NA | CASSLQNQGVRPQHF | TGTGCCAGCAGCCTGCAAAATCAGGGGGTGAGGCCCCAGCATTTT
TRBJ1-5 | TRBV4-3 | NA | once | CASSQDRNGGNQPQHF | TGCGCCAGCAGCCAAGACCGCAACGGAGGCAATCAGCCCCAGCATTTT
TRBJ1-4 | TRBV5-1 | NA | NA | CASSLAGREKLFF | TGCGCCAGCAGTCTTGCGGGACGAGAAAAACTGTTTTTT
TRBJ1-1 | TRBV19 | NA | NA | CASSIVYGRANTEAFF | TGTGCCAGTAGTATAGTGTACGGCAGGGCTAACACTGAAGCTTTCTTT
TRBJ2-3 | TRBV18 | NA | NA | CASSPRQQGTDTQYF | TGTGCCAGCTCACCAAGGCAACAGGGCACAGATACGCAGTATTTT
TRBJ2-7 | TRBV19 | TRBD1 | NA | CASSIGTGPSIEQYF | TGTGCCAGTAGTATTGGGACAGGCCCGTCTATAGAGCAGTACTTC
TRBJ1-4 | TRBV5-1 | NA | NA | CASSLAGQDEKLFF | TGCGCCAGCAGCTTGGCTGGACAAGATGAAAAACTGTTTTTT
TRBJ2-7 | TRBV28 | TRBD1 | NA | CASSRTGGVGHEQYF | TGTGCCAGCAGTCGTACAGGGGGTGTGGGGCACGAGCAGTACTTC
TRBJ2-5 | TRBV15 | NA | NA | CATSRARLASGETQYF | TGTGCCACCAGCAGAGCCCGGCTAGCGTCCGGGGAGACCCAGTACTTC
TRBJ1-5 | TRBV28 | NA | NA | CASSSVQPQHF | TGTGCCAGCAGTTCGGTTCAGCCCCAGCATTTT
TRBJ1-3 | TRBV3-1/TRBV3-2 | NA | NA | CASSQDTGWAGNTIYF | TGTGCCAGCAGCCAAGATACAGGGTGGGCTGGAAACACCATATATTTT
TRBJ1-5 | TRBV4-2 | NA | NA | CASSQDGGNQPQHF | TGTGCCAGCAGCCAAGACGGGGGCAATCAGCCCCAGCATTTT
TRBJ2-2 | TRBV6-5 | NA | NA | CASSQSGVGELFF | TGTGCCAGCAGTCAATCAGGGGTCGGGGAGCTGTTTTTT
TRBJ1-5 | TRBV28 | NA | NA | CASSRFERSGADQPQHF | TGTGCCAGCAGTCGATTCGAACGGTCAGGGGCGGATCAGCCCCAGCATTTT
TRBJ1-1 | TRBV13 | NA | NA | CASSLDPPGSTEAFF | TGTGCCAGCAGCTTAGACCCGCCCGGGAGCACTGAAGCTTTCTTT
TRBJ1-2 | TRBV7-9 | NA | once | CASSSPTLHYGYTF | TGTGCCAGCAGCTCCCCGACACTCCACTATGGCTACACCTTC
TRBJ2-5 | TRBV28 | NA | NA | CASSFAGVPQETQYF | TGTGCCAGCAGTTTCGCAGGGGTCCCACAAGAGACCCAGTACTTC
TRBJ1-1 | TRBV2 | NA | NA | CASSELVNTEAFF | TGTGCCAGCAGTGAGTTAGTGAACACTGAAGCTTTCTTT
TRBJ1-6 | TRBV4-1 | TRBD1 | NA | CASSRGGRDREGSPLHF | TGCGCCAGCAGCCGAGGGGGCCGGGACAGGGAAGGTTCACCCCTCCACTTT
TRBJ1-5 | TRBV13 | NA | once | CASSQGGGGGNQPQHF | TGTGCCAGCAGCCAAGGAGGGGGGGGAGGCAATCAGCCCCAGCATTTT
TRBJ1-4 | TRBV27 | TRBD1 | NA | CASSWGTGGNEKLFF | TGTGCCAGCAGTTGGGGGACAGGGGGGAATGAAAAACTGTTTTTT
TRBJ1-1 | TRBV7-2 | NA | NA | CASSFSPGENTEAFF | TGTGCCAGCAGCTTTAGTCCGGGGGAGAACACTGAAGCTTTCTTT
TRBJ1-1 | TRBV7-6 | TRBD1 | NA | CASSLQGQAEAFF | TGTGCCAGCAGCTTACAGGGACAGGCTGAAGCTTTCTTT
TRBJ2-7 | TRBV7-3 | TRBD2 | NA | CASSPGTSGNEQYF | TGTGCCAGCAGCCCGGGGACTAGCGGCAACGAGCAGTACTTC
TRBJ1-4 | TRBV6-5 | NA | NA | CASSYSALGPNEKLFF | TGTGCCAGCAGTTACTCAGCTTTGGGGCCTAATGAAAAACTGTTTTTT
TRBJ2-3 | TRBV5-1 | NA | NA | CASSLPGTSTDTQYF | TGCGCCAGCAGCCTTCCCGGGACTAGCACAGATACGCAGTATTTT
TRBJ1-3 | TRBV3-1/TRBV3-2 | TRBD1 | once | CASSRTGGSGNTIYF | TGTGCCAGCAGCCGAACAGGGGGGTCTGGAAACACCATATATTTT